This T cell receptor (beta chain) was captured in a study of blood T cell repertoires in COVID-19. For the study at large: Whether acute or convalescent, the COVID-19 samples came from the United States, Italy and Spain. PBMCs, B-cell-depleted T cells, or T cells were the source of the cDNA or gDNA that made up the material.

The V gene's germline CDR1 is SGHDN and CDR2 FVKESK. V was clipped by 9 bases and J by 4 bases; unmatched bases: 8. There are 14 residues in the CDR3. In the source study's methods: It was from reference gene primer amplification that nucleated cell counts were estimated. Libraries were prepared by immunoSEQ multiplex PCR; TCRdb keeps only in-frame clonotypes and omits some of them. That table is the source of V, J and clone size, and D and trimming were worked out from the DNA. The sample comprises approximately 230,000 clones, 85% to 95% of which are singletons, and approximately 2% rests with the top ten.

Sequenced material: PBMCs or T cells enriched from blood (not recorded which). The gene calls are TRBV14 and TRBJ2-2; 7 bases fit TRBD1. The origin of this receptor is a woman aged 18-29 years who had recovered from COVID-19. CDR3 protein: CASLGQESTGELFF. The CDR3 DNA reads TGTGCCAGTCTCGGACAGGAGTCCACCGGGGAGCTGTTTTTT.